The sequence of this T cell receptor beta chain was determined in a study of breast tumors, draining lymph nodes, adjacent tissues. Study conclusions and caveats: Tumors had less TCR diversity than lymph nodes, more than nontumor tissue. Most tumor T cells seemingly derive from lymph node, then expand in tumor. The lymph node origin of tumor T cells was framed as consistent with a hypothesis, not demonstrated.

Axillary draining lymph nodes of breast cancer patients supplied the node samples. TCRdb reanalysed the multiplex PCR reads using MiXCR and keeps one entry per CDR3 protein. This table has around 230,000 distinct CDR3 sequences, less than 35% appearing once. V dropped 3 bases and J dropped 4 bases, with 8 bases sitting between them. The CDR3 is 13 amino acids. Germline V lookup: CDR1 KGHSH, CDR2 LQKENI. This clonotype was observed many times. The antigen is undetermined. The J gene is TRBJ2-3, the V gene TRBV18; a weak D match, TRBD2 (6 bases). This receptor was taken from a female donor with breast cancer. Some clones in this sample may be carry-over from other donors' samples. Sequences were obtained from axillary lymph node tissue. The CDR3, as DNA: TGTGCCAGCTCACCCAGGAGGGCAGATACGCAGTATTTT. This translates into CASSPRRADTQYF.